The clone carrying this TCR beta chain has at least ten counts. The data originate from a study of metastatic and nonmetastatic thyroid tumors. TCRdb re-analyzed the PCR reads using MiXCR. The sample shows 40,000 or so clones, 25% to 30% of them seen only once. No patient received treatment before thyroid surgery. CDR3 length: 15 amino acids. V was clipped by 6 bases and J by 0 bases, with 12 bases between them. Germline CDR1 is MDHEN and CDR2 is SYDVKM. The chain employs TRBV28 and TRBJ2-1, with a tentative D call TRBD1 (5 bases). The receptor was isolated from a female donor with papillary thyroid cancer or a benign thyroid nodule (not recorded which). Some clones in this sample may be carry-over from other donors' samples. Sequenced: blood. The CDR3 spells CASRSTGTSYNEQFF. The CDR3 coding sequence is TGTGCCAGCAGATCTACAGGTACCTCCTACAATGAGCAGTTCTTC. Using reference TRBV28 and TRBJ2-1 for the parts outside the CDR3, the full variable domain is DVKVTQSSRYLVKRTGEKVFLECVQDMDHENMFWYRQDPGLGLRLIYFSYDVKMKEKGDIPEGYSVSREKKERFSLILESASTNQTSMYLCASRSTGTSYNEQFFGPGTRLTVL.